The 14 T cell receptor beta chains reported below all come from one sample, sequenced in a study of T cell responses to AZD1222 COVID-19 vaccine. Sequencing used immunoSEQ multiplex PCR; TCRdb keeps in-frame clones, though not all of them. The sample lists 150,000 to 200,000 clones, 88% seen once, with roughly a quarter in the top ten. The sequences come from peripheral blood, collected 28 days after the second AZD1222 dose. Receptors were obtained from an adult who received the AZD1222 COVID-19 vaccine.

DNA of the CDR3: TGTGCCAGCAGCAAAGGGGCAGAGGTTACCTACGAGCAGTACTTC. This gives the protein CASSKGAEVTYEQYF. The rearrangement uses TRBV21-1 and TRBJ2-7. TRBV21-1 is shown as a pseudogene. CDR3 length equals 15 residues.

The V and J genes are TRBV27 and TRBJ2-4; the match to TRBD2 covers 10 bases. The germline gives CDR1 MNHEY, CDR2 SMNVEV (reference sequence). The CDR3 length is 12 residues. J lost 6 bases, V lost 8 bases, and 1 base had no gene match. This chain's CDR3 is CASASGRNIQYF. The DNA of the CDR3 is TGTGCCAGCGCTAGCGGGAGAAACATTCAGTACTTC.

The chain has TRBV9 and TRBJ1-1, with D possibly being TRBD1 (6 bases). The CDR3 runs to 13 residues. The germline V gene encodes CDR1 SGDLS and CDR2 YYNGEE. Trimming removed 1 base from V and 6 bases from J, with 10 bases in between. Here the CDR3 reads CASSVQEGAEAFF. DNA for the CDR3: TGTGCCAGCAGCGTACAGGAGGGGGCTGAAGCTTTCTTT.

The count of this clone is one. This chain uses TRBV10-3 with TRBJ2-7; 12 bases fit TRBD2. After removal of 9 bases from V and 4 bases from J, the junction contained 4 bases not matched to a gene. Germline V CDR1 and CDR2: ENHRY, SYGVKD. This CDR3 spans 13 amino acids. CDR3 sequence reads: CAISGTSGYEQYF. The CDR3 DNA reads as TGTGCCATTTCCGGGACTAGCGGGTACGAGCAGTACTTC.

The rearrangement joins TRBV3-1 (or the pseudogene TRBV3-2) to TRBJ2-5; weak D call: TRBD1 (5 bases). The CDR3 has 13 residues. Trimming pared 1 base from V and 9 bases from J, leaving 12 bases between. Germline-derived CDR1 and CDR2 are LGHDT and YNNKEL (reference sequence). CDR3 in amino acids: CASSQGLRDSQYF. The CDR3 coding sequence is TGTGCCAGCAGCCAAGGGCTCAGGGATTCCCAGTACTTC.

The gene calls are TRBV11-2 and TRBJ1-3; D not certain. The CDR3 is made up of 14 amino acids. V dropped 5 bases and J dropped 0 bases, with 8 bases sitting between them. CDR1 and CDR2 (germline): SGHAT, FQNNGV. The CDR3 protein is CASSRSLSGNTIYF. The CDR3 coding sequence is TGTGCCAGCAGCCGCAGCCTCTCTGGAAACACCATATATTTT.

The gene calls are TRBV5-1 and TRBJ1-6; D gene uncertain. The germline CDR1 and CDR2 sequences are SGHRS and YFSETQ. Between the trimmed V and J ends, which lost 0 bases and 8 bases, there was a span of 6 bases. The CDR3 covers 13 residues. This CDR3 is CASSLAEDSPLHF. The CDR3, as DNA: TGCGCCAGCAGCTTGGCCGAGGATTCACCCCTCCACTTT.

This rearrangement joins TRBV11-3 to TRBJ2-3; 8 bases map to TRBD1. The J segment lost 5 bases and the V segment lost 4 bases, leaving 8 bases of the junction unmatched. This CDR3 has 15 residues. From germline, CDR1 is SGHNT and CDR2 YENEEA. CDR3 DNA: TGTGCCAGCAGCTCCAGGACAGGGTCGGGAGATACGCAGTATTTT. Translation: CASSSRTGSGDTQYF.

The CDR3: CASSPPWAGPTNEQYF. CDR3 sequence (DNA): TGTGCCAGCTCACCACCCTGGGCAGGACCAACCAACGAGCAGTACTTC. The genes are TRBV18 and TRBJ2-7; D gene unclear. V lost 0 bases to trimming and J lost 5 bases, with 17 bases between them. This CDR3 region has 16 residues. In germline, CDR1 is KGHSH, CDR2 LQKENI. Filled out from reference TRBV18 and TRBJ2-7, the complete variable domain reads NAGVMQNPRHLVRRRGQEARLRCSPMKGHSHVYWYRQLPEEGLKFMVYLQKENIIDESGMPKERFSAEFPKEGPSILRIQQVVRGDSAAYFCASSPPWAGPTNEQYFGPGTRLTVT.

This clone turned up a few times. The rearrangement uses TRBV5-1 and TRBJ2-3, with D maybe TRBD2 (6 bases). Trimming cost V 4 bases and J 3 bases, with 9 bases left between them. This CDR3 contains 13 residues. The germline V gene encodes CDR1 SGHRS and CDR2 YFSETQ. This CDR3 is CASSLEGTDTQYF. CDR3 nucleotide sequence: TGCGCCAGCAGCCTGGAGGGTACAGATACGCAGTATTTT.

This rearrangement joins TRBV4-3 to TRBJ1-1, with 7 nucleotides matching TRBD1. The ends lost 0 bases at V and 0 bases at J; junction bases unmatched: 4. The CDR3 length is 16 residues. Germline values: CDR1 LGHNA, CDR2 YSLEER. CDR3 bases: TGCGCCAGCAGCCAAGAGCCACAGGGGCTGAACACTGAAGCTTTCTTT. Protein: CASSQEPQGLNTEAFF.

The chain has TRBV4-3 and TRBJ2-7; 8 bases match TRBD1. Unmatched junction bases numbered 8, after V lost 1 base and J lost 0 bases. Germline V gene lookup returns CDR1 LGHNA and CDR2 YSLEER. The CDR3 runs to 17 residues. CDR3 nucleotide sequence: TGCGCCAGCAGCCAAGTGCGCGGACAGGGAATCTCCTACGAGCAGTACTTC. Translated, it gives CASSQVRGQGISYEQYF.

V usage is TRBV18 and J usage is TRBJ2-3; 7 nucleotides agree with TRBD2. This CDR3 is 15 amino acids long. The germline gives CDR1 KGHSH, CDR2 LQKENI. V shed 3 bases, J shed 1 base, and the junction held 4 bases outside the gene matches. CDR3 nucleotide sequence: TGTGCCAGCTCACCGCGTCGGGAGGGCACAGATACGCAGTATTTT. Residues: CASSPRREGTDTQYF.

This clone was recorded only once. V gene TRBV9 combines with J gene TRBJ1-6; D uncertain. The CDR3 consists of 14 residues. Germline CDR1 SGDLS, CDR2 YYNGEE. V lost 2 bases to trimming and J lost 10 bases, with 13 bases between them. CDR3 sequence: CASSVSGNDSPLHF. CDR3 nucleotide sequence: TGTGCCAGCAGCGTGTCGGGGAACGACTCACCCCTCCACTTT. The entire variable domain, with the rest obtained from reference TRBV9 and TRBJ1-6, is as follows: DSGVTQTPKHLITATGQRVTLRCSPRSGDLSVYWYQQSLDQGLQFLIQYYNGEERAKGNILERFSAQQFPDLHSELNLSSLELGDSALYFCASSVSGNDSPLHFGNGTRLTVT.